A selection of T cell receptor beta chains follows, all from one sample in a study of blood T cell repertoires in COVID-19. Data came from immunoSEQ multiplex PCR; TCRdb stores just in-frame clones and leaves some out. The table lists more than 300,000 clones, 90% of them singletons. The material sequenced was peripheral blood. These receptors were collected from a woman between 40 and 50 years old with COVID-19, enrolled during active disease. Both conserved end residues are part of each CDR3. A D gene is named only where the DNA matches it firmly. Clone size is not always given. Where it is, it says once, few, many or a class for expanded clones.

j_call	v_call	clone_size	d_call	cdr3_nt	cdr3_aa
TRBJ1-1	TRBV11-2	-	TRBD1	TGTGCCAGCAGCTTTAAAGTTGGGACAGGTGAAGCTTTCTTT	CASSFKVGTGEAFF
TRBJ1-2	TRBV6-1	-	-	TGTGCCAGCAGTGAATGGGGCAGGGAAATTGGCTATGGCTACACCTTC	CASSEWGREIGYGYTF
TRBJ2-2	TRBV6-1	-	-	TGTGCCAGCAGTGCCAGAGGGGGTCCGAACACCGGGGAGCTGTTTTTT	CASSARGGPNTGELFF
TRBJ2-5	TRBV3-1/TRBV3-2	-	-	TGTGCCAGCAGCGAAGACGGGCGAGGAGGGGCAGAGACCCAGTACTTC	CASSEDGRGGAETQYF
TRBJ1-4	TRBV4-3	-	-	TGCGCCAGCAGCCTGAGCCCCCCGGGAAGAGTCGCAACTAATGAAAAACTGTTTTTT	CASSLSPPGRVATNEKLFF
TRBJ1-1	TRBV18	-	TRBD1	TGTGCCAGCTCACCACGACAGGGGCATGACACTGAAGCTTTCTTT	CASSPRQGHDTEAFF
TRBJ2-7	TRBV9	-	-	TGTGCCAGCAGCACGGGGACATTTATAAGGGTCCACGAGCAGTACTTC	CASSTGTFIRVHEQYF
TRBJ2-7	TRBV5-6	-	-	TGTGCCAGCAGCTCTTGGGGGGGCAGCGGATTCTACGAGCAGTACTTC	CASSSWGGSGFYEQYF
TRBJ2-1	TRBV7-3	-	TRBD2	TGTGCCAGCAGCTCACCGGGGGGTGAGGGGCAGTTCTTC	CASSSPGGEGQFF
TRBJ2-1	TRBV7-3	-	-	TGTGCCAGCAGCCCCTCAGGGGCCCGCTTATACAATGAGCAGTTCTTC	CASSPSGARLYNEQFF
TRBJ1-5	TRBV29-1	-	-	TGCAGCGTTGGACCGGAAGGACAGTATAGCAATCAGCCCCAGCATTTT	CSVGPEGQYSNQPQHF
TRBJ2-2	TRBV2	-	TRBD2	TGTGCCAGCAGTGAACGACGGAGCGGGGGAGCCGGGGAGCTGTTTTTT	CASSERRSGGAGELFF
TRBJ2-7	TRBV21-1	-	-	TGTGCCAGCAGCAACGTAGGCACCCACCGGGACAGGGAAGCCTACGAGCAGTACTTC	CASSNVGTHRDREAYEQYF
TRBJ2-1	TRBV28	-	-	TGTGCCAGCAGTTTAAGGGGGGGCGGTGAGCAGTTCTTC	CASSLRGGGEQFF
TRBJ2-7	TRBV2	-	TRBD2	TGTGCCAGCAGTGACGTAGCGGGGAGTTTCTACGAGCAGTACTTC	CASSDVAGSFYEQYF
TRBJ1-1	TRBV28	once	TRBD1	TGTGCCAGCAACCAGGTCACAGGGGGGGTTGGCGTGGCTTTCTTT	CASNQVTGGVGVAFF
TRBJ2-7	TRBV7-9	-	-	TGTGCCAGCAGCCCCACACAGGGCTCCTACGAGCAGTACTTC	CASSPTQGSYEQYF
TRBJ1-1	TRBV6-5	-	-	TGTGCCAGCAGTTACTCGCGGATCAGGAACACTGAAGCTTTCTTT	CASSYSRIRNTEAFF
TRBJ2-4	TRBV5-4	-	-	TGTGCCAGCAGCTTTGAGGGAGGAGCCAAAAACATTCAGTACTTC	CASSFEGGAKNIQYF
TRBJ1-1	TRBV28	-	-	TGTGCCAGCAGTTTTATCCTCGCGGAAGCTTTCTTT	CASSFILAEAFF
TRBJ1-2	TRBV5-4	-	-	TGTGCCAGCAGCTTGGAAAGAGTTAACTATGGCTACACCTTC	CASSLERVNYGYTF
TRBJ2-1	TRBV4-2	-	-	TGTGCCAGCAGCCAAGATCCATGGGAGGGGGGCGAATACAATGAGCAGTTCTTC	CASSQDPWEGGEYNEQFF
TRBJ2-1	TRBV24-1	-	TRBD2	TGTGCCACCAGTTCTAGCGGGAGCGTGGAGAATGAGCAGTTCTTC	CATSSSGSVENEQFF
TRBJ1-1	TRBV5-4	-	-	TGTGCCAGCAGCTTGGCCCAAGGAGGGTTCGGAGCGGCTGAAGCTTTCTTT	CASSLAQGGFGAAEAFF
TRBJ2-7	TRBV11-2	-	TRBD1	TGTGCCAGCAGCCCAACCCGGACAGGGTACTCCTACGAGCAGTACTTC	CASSPTRTGYSYEQYF
TRBJ2-6	TRBV15	-	-	TGTGCCACCAGCAGAGCTGGGCAGGGTGTCTCTGGGGCCAACGTCCTGACTTTC	CATSRAGQGVSGANVLTF